This T cell receptor (beta chain) was recorded in a study of CD8+ T cells in alopecia areata. Study observations and caveats: Lesional scalp displayed greater clonality than normal scalp, most notably in alopecia totalis/universalis. Tofacitinib did not eliminate many expanded lesional clones from scalp or blood.

Indicated treatment: oral pan-JAK inhibitor, 5-10 mg twice daily. Those with alopecia areata gave lesional scalp punch biopsies and peripheral blood. Comments on this clone: The target antigen is unknown.

Following RNA extraction, reverse transcription yielded cDNA that acted as the sequencing template. Profiling relied on immunoSEQ multiplex PCR, and the TCRdb table lists in-frame clones only, not all of them. The sample lists approximately 42,000 clones; 50% to 70% were seen once. Germline values: CDR1 LGHNA, CDR2 YSLEER. This CDR3 is built from 20 residues. Trimming removed 2 bases from V and 0 bases from J, with 20 bases in between. This TCR derives from a human donor with alopecia areata. Sequenced here: CD8+ T cells sorted from blood, sampled at week 4, from a patient treated with tofacitinib. The chain links TRBV4-3 to TRBJ2-6; D possibly corresponds to TRBD2 (5 bases). The CDR3 nucleotides read TGCGCCAGCAGCCAATCCAAACTAGGTCCTACCAGCTCTGGGGCCAACGTCCTGACTTTC. Translated, it gives CASSQSKLGPTSSGANVLTF.